This entry features one TCR beta chain sequence. What it binds is unknown. This CDR3 contains 17 residues. Germline CDR1 LGHDT, CDR2 YNNKEL (reference sequence). No DNA is given; TCRdb re-called the 5' RACE reads and lists each CDR3 protein once. The sample's table shows roughly 350,000 distinct CDR3 sequences. The data derive from a study of T cells expressing NK-cell markers. Study as a whole: Sorted CD3+CD56+NKG2C+, CD3+CD56+NKG2C- and CD3+CD56-NKG2C+ T cells supplied TCR beta repertoires.

The study, taken as a whole, reports: Dominant NKG2C+ clonotype frequencies of about 1.0-8% of CD8+ T cells were measured in about 6 donors.

The TCR sequence derives from a man aged 18 to 69 in good health. The V gene is TRBV3-1, the J gene TRBJ2-1; the D call from TCRdb, TRBD2, cannot be confirmed without DNA. Material: blood T cells: a sorted CD56 or NKG2C T cell subset, CD4+ or CD8+ T cells, or bulk PBMC T cells (not recorded which). The CDR3 sequence: CASSQVGGGGPWNEQFF.